This passage covers 9 T cell receptor beta chains from one sample sequenced in a study of human T cells and chemical hapten exposure. Time point of the sample: healthy volunteer bleed at 2 weeks. Unfractionated whole blood was the source from which total RNA was extracted. One entry per CDR3 protein results from TCRdb running MiXCR on the RACE reads. The sample lists 49,000 or so distinct CDR3 sequences; about 4.1% were seen once. The material sequenced was whole blood. The receptor source for this set is a human donor in good health. Some clones in this sample may be carry-over from other donors' samples.

This clonotype has at least ten counts. The chain is built from TRBV3-1 and TRBJ2-2; a weak D match, TRBD2 (5 bases). The germline V and J ends were trimmed by 0 bases and 0 bases, with 20 bases remaining between them. The CDR3 loop spans 20 amino acids. Looked up from germline, CDR1 is LGHDT and CDR2 is YNNKEL (reference sequence). CDR3 loop: CASSQDSGRRPNSNTGELFF. CDR3 bases: TGTGCCAGCAGCCAAGACTCGGGCAGGAGGCCTAACTCGAACACCGGGGAGCTGTTTTTT.

Remarks on this clonotype: A much larger clonotype is one base distant, so this may be a read error. The CDR3 here is CASSHPLGGSNQPQHF. As DNA, the CDR3 is TGTGCCAGCAGCCATCCTTTGGGGGGGAGCAATCAGCCCCAGCATTTT. The chain links TRBV28 to TRBJ1-5, with a weak D call TRBD1 (5 bases). Trimming removed 6 bases from V and 1 base from J, with 16 bases in between. The CDR3 loop spans 16 amino acids. Germline values: CDR1 MDHEN, CDR2 SYDVKM.

This clonotype was picked up many times. This chain uses TRBV3-1 with TRBJ2-3; D uncertain. V lost 0 bases and J 5 bases, leaving 6 bases between the germline ends. CDR1 LGHDT and CDR2 YNNKEL come from the germline V gene (reference sequence). CDR3 size: 13 residues. The CDR3 here is CASSQDRRDTQYF. The CDR3 bases are TGTGCCAGCAGCCAAGATCGGAGAGATACGCAGTATTTT.

This clonotype has more than one count but fewer than ten. This chain joins TRBV5-1 and TRBJ2-5; 8 positions agree with TRBD2. CDR3 length: 16 amino acids. In germline, CDR1 is SGHRS, CDR2 YFSETQ. J gave up 2 bases and V 1 base, and 7 bases lay outside the gene matches. CDR3 sequence reads: CASSLPLGTRQETQYF. The CDR3, as DNA: TGCGCCAGCAGCTTGCCCCTAGGGACTAGGCAAGAGACCCAGTACTTC.

CDR3 sequence reads: CASSLGTEDNEQFF. CDR3 sequence (DNA): TGTGCCAGCTCACTCGGGACAGAGGACAATGAGCAGTTCTTC. J is TRBJ2-1 and V is TRBV18, with 7 bases identical to TRBD1. V lost 4 bases to trimming and J lost 5 bases; unmatched junction nucleotides: 5. CDR1 and CDR2 from the germline V gene are KGHSH and LQKENI. The CDR3 has 14 amino acids.

This clonotype was detected a few times. The chain employs TRBV4-2 and TRBJ2-7; 9 bases fit TRBD2. The germline gives CDR1 LGHNA, CDR2 YNFKEQ. V was clipped by 4 bases and J by 2 bases; unmatched bases: 12. The length of the CDR3 is 17 residues. CDR3 loop: CASSLGTGLALTYEQYF. CDR3 nucleotide sequence: TGTGCCAGCAGCCTTGGGACCGGACTAGCGCTTACCTACGAGCAGTACTTC.

The chain uses TRBV24-1 and TRBJ2-1, with a weak D call TRBD1 (7 bases). CDR1 and CDR2 (germline): KGHDR, SFDVKD. The CDR3 contains 16 residues. Trimming left V 4 bases short and J 6 bases short, with 18 bases between. The CDR3 loop is CATSDSTGTAGNEQFF. The CDR3 nucleotides are TGTGCCACCAGTGACAGCACCGGGACAGCGGGCAATGAGCAGTTCTTC.

The table lists this clonotype with many counts. The rearrangement links TRBV29-1 to TRBJ1-5; 8 bases align to TRBD1. This CDR3 contains 13 residues. J was trimmed by 9 bases and V by 4 bases; bases with no gene match: 8. The germline V gene has CDR1 SQVTM and CDR2 ANQGSEA. As DNA, the CDR3 is TGCAGCGTTGCCTCAGGGGGCGAATCGCCCCAGCATTTT. It codes for CSVASGGESPQHF.

In this sample, this clonotype turned up many times. This chain uses TRBV20-1 with TRBJ2-1, with 10 nucleotides matching TRBD2. Germline V gene lookup returns CDR1 DFQATT and CDR2 SNEGSKA (reference sequence). The V and J ends lost 6 bases and 5 bases, in that order; junction bases with no gene match: 16. The length of the CDR3 is 17 residues. The CDR3 is CSAPRGAGGPGNNEQFF. CDR3 DNA: TGCAGTGCCCCAAGGGGAGCGGGAGGGCCCGGGAACAATGAGCAGTTCTTC.